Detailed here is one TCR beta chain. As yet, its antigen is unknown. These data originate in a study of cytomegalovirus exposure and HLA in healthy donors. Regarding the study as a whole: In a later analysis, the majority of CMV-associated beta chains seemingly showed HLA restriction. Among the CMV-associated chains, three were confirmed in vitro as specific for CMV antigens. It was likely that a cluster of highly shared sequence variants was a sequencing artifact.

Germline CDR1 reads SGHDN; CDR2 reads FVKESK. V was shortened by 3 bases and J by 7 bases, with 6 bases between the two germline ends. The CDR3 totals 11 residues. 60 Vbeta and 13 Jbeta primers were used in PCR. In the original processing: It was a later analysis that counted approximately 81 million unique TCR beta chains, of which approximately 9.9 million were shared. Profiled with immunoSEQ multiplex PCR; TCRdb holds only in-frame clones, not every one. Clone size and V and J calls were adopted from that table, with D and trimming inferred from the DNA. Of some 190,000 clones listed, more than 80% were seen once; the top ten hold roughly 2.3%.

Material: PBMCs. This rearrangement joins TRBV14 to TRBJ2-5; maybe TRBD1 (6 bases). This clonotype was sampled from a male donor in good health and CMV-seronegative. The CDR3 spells CASSHRGTQYF. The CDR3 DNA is TGTGCCAGCAGCCACAGGGGGACCCAGTACTTC.